This T cell receptor (beta chain) was captured in a study of CD8 T cells in Susac syndrome. About the study: When their blood was taken, the Susac syndrome patients had either not yet had any therapy, were taking corticosteroids, or were taking intravenous immunoglobulin alone.

The T cells that were sequenced for TCR beta were CD8+ and CD4+ cells from blood. TEMRA cells were FACS-enriched, with CD8+ and CD4+ T cells isolated negatively. V shed 3 bases, J shed 0 bases, and the junction held 0 bases outside the gene matches. The CDR3 length is 14 residues. The RNA, 0.5 to 1 ug, was put through reverse transcription using random hexamers. Amplification of TCR beta CDR3 used immunoSEQ multiplex PCR across 54 Vbeta and 13 Jbeta. From the immunoSEQ multiplex PCR reads, TCRdb called clonotypes with MiXCR, one entry per CDR3 protein. The sample shows approximately 180,000 distinct CDR3 sequences, roughly nine tenths of them seen only once.

This clonotype originated in a human donor with Susac syndrome. The chain combines TRBV12-3 or TRBV12-4 with TRBJ2-5; 8 positions agree with TRBD2. The sequenced material came from CD4+ T cells from PBMCs. The CDR3 nucleotides read TGTGCCAGCAGTTTTAGCGGGAACCAAGAGACCCAGTACTTC. It encodes CASSFSGNQETQYF.